This T cell receptor (beta chain) came from a study of human T cells and chemical hapten exposure. Germline V gene data show CDR1 as SGHAT and CDR2 as FQNNGV. With 4 bases removed from V and 8 bases from J, the gap between germline ends came to 16 bases. The CDR3 runs 14 residues. TCRdb recomputed calls from the RACE reads with MiXCR, one row per CDR3 protein. The table has tens of thousands of distinct CDR3 sequences, 7.5% to 8% seen once; the top ten hold 1% to 1.5%. Time point defined: pre-sensitization, week 0. Treatment defined: therapeutic diphenylcyclopropenone sensitization with weekly scalp DPC. This clonotype showed up many times.

The source material was whole blood, sampled in connection with sensitization to the hapten diphenylcyclopropenone (DPC). The sequence derives from a woman aged 45-65 years with alopecia areata. Some clones in this sample may be carry-over from other donors' samples. This rearrangement joins TRBV11-2 to TRBJ2-3, with D tentatively TRBD1 (6 bases). The CDR3 protein is CASSSDRSLGTQYF. DNA of the CDR3: TGTGCCAGCAGCTCGGACAGATCCCTTGGTACGCAGTATTTT.